This T cell receptor beta chain was documented in a study of blood T cells in healthy people across ages. Study as a whole: Template switching captured about one barcoded beta molecule per two T cells. Study-level findings and limits: Older individuals had lower TCR beta diversity per million T cells (the decline was roughly linear). CMV status of donors was unknown, possibly confounding expanded clonotype changes.

Primers used in a second PCR of about 7 to 11 cycles were a sample-barcoded 5' primer and a J-beta primer mix. Each cDNA was tagged by a template-switch adaptor containing 12 random nucleotides. TCRdb recomputed calls from the 5' RACE reads with MiXCR, one row per CDR3 protein. The sample contains about 640,000 distinct CDR3 sequences, approximately 30% of which appear only once. Germline V CDR1 and CDR2: SGHRS, YFSETQ. The length of the CDR3 is 13 residues. With 4 bases removed from V and 8 bases from J, the gap between germline ends came to 15 bases. With respect to this clonotype: What it binds is not known.

The chain links TRBV5-1 to TRBJ1-2; a weak D match, TRBD1 (5 bases). This TCR was recovered from a woman of 80 years or more in good health. Sequenced input: blood. In nucleotides, the CDR3 is TGCGCCAGCAGCCTGGAGGGGACGGGAGGCTACACCTTC. Translation gives CASSLEGTGGYTF. The variable domain in full, completed from reference TRBV5-1 and TRBJ1-2, reads KAGVTQTPRYLIKTRGQQVTLSCSPISGHRSVSWYQQTPGQGLQFLFEYFSETQRNKGNFPGRFSGRQFSNSRSEMNVSTLELGDSALYLCASSLEGTGGYTFGSGTRLTVV.